Listed below are T cell receptor beta chains from one sample, sequenced in a study of cytomegalovirus exposure and HLA in healthy donors. Produced via immunoSEQ multiplex PCR; TCRdb's table is partial and in-frame only. The table includes roughly 150,000 clones, about 80% detected once. What was sequenced was PBMCs. These receptors came from a man aged 18 to 30 in good health and CMV-seropositive. CDR3s include the opening cysteine and the closing phenylalanine or tryptophan. The order of the fields is clone size, V gene, D gene, J gene, CDR3 DNA, CDR3 protein. D genes are given only for firm matches. Clone size is shown for a subset of rows, as once, few, many or a class of expanded clone.

clone size: -; V gene: TRBV6-4; D gene: -; J gene: TRBJ1-4; CDR3 DNA: TGTGCCAGCAGTTTAGAAAAACTGTTTTTT; CDR3 protein: CASSLEKLFF
clone size: -; V gene: TRBV7-9; D gene: -; J gene: TRBJ2-7; CDR3 DNA: TGTGCCAGCAGCTTAATCAGTTACGAGCAGTACTTC; CDR3 protein: CASSLISYEQYF
clone size: -; V gene: TRBV5-4; D gene: -; J gene: TRBJ1-2; CDR3 DNA: TGTGCCAGCAGCTTGAGGAGGGACTATGGCTACACCTTC; CDR3 protein: CASSLRRDYGYTF
clone size: few; V gene: TRBV4-1; D gene: TRBD1; J gene: TRBJ2-2; CDR3 DNA: TGCGCCAGCAGCCAAGAGTGGACAGGGGGCATCACCGGGGAGCTGTTTTTT; CDR3 protein: CASSQEWTGGITGELFF
clone size: -; V gene: TRBV10-3; D gene: -; J gene: TRBJ2-7; CDR3 DNA: TGTGCCATCAGTGAGAGCACAGGGAACGAGCAGTACTTC; CDR3 protein: CAISESTGNEQYF
clone size: -; V gene: TRBV29-1; D gene: TRBD1; J gene: TRBJ1-2; CDR3 DNA: TGCAGCGTGACAGGGGAGGCCTATGGCTACACCTTC; CDR3 protein: CSVTGEAYGYTF
clone size: -; V gene: TRBV29-1; D gene: -; J gene: TRBJ1-1; CDR3 DNA: TGCAGCGCCGAAGGAGAGGACACTGAAGCTTTCTTT; CDR3 protein: CSAEGEDTEAFF
clone size: -; V gene: TRBV12-5; D gene: -; J gene: TRBJ2-1; CDR3 DNA: TGTGCTAGTGGTTTGCGGTTTGAGCAGTTCTTC; CDR3 protein: CASGLRFEQFF
clone size: -; V gene: TRBV4-1; D gene: TRBD1; J gene: TRBJ2-1; CDR3 DNA: TGCGCCAGCAGCCTAAAGACAGGGTCCGATGAGCAGTTCTTC; CDR3 protein: CASSLKTGSDEQFF
clone size: -; V gene: TRBV6-1; D gene: -; J gene: TRBJ1-2; CDR3 DNA: TGTGCCAGCAGTAGAATGGGCAAGTTGCACTATGGCTACACCTTC; CDR3 protein: CASSRMGKLHYGYTF
clone size: -; V gene: TRBV27; D gene: -; J gene: TRBJ1-3; CDR3 DNA: TGTGCCAGCAGCCATACACACTCTGGAAACACCATATATTTT; CDR3 protein: CASSHTHSGNTIYF
clone size: -; V gene: TRBV4-2; D gene: TRBD2; J gene: TRBJ2-7; CDR3 DNA: TGTGCCAGCAGCCAGGAACTAGCGGGAGGGTGGGAGCAGTACTTC; CDR3 protein: CASSQELAGGWEQYF
clone size: -; V gene: TRBV5-1; D gene: TRBD2; J gene: TRBJ2-7; CDR3 DNA: TGCGCCAGCAGCCCGTCGACTAGCGGGAGTGCCGAGCAGTACTTC; CDR3 protein: CASSPSTSGSAEQYF
clone size: -; V gene: TRBV27; D gene: -; J gene: TRBJ1-2; CDR3 DNA: TGTGCCAGCAGTTTATCCCCAGGGATCTATGGCTACACCTTC; CDR3 protein: CASSLSPGIYGYTF